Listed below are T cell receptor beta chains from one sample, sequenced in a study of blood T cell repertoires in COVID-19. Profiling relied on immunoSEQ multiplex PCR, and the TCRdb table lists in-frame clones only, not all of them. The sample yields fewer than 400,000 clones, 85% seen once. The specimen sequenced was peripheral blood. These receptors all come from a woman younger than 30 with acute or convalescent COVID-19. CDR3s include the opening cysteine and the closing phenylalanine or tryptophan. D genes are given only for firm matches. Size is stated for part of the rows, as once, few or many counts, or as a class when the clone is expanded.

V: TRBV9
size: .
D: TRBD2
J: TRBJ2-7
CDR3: CASSVDPGGYEQYF
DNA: TGTGCCAGCAGCGTAGACCCGGGAGGCTACGAGCAGTACTTC

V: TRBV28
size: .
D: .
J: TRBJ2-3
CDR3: CASSPGRRAQYF
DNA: TGTGCCAGCAGTCCCGGACGGAGGGCGCAGTATTTT

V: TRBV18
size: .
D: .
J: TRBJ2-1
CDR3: CASSPANRASSYNEQFF
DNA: TGTGCCAGCTCACCCGCTAACAGGGCTAGCTCCTACAATGAGCAGTTCTTC

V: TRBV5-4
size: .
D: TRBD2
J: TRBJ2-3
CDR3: CASSATSGGRTDTQYF
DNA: TGTGCCAGCAGCGCTACTAGCGGGGGCCGCACAGATACGCAGTATTTT

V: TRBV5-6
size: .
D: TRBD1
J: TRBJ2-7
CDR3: CASSLSGTGIYEQYF
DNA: TGTGCCAGCAGCCTATCCGGGACAGGTATTTACGAGCAGTACTTC

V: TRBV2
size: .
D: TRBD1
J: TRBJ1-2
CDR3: CASSVGGSNYGYTF
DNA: TGTGCCAGCAGTGTAGGGGGCTCAAACTATGGCTACACCTTC

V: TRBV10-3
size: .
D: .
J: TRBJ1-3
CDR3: CAISEFRGFGESVTIYF
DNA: TGTGCCATCAGTGAGTTCCGCGGCTTCGGCGAAAGTGTCACCATATATTTT

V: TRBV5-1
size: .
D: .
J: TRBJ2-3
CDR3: CASSQTVFSTDTQYF
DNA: TGCGCCAGCAGCCAGACAGTCTTTAGCACAGATACGCAGTATTTT

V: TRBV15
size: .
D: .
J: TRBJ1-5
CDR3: CATSLGAGFNQPQHF
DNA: TGTGCCACCAGCCTAGGGGCAGGCTTCAATCAGCCCCAGCATTTT

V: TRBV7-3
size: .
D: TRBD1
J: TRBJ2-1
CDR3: CASSPVQGASYNEQFF
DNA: TGTGCCAGCAGCCCGGTACAGGGGGCGTCCTACAATGAGCAGTTCTTC

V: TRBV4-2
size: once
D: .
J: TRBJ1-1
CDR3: CASRGLQAFF
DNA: TGTGCCAGCAGGGGACTCCAAGCTTTCTTT

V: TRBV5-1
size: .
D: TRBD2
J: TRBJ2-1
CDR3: CASSWTSGESYNEQFF
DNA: TGCGCCAGCAGCTGGACTAGCGGGGAATCCTACAATGAGCAGTTCTTC

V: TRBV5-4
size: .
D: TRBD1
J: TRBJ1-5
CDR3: CASSLTDRADQPQHF
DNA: TGTGCCAGCAGCTTGACAGACAGGGCCGATCAGCCCCAGCATTTT

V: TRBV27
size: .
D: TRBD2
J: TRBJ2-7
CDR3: CASRLGTSGNYEQYF
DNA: TGTGCCAGCAGACTCGGGACTAGCGGAAACTACGAGCAGTACTTC

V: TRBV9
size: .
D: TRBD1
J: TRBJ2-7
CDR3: CASSVGTGLYEQYF
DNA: TGTGCCAGCAGCGTAGGGACAGGACTCTACGAGCAGTACTTC

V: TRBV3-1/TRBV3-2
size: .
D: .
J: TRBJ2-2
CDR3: CASSQRGPDTGELFF
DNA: TGTGCCAGCAGCCAAAGAGGGCCGGACACCGGGGAGCTGTTTTTT

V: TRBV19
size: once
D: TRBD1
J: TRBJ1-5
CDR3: CASSIAAGQGGRSNQPQHF
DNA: TGTGCCAGTAGTATAGCAGCCGGACAGGGAGGTCGGAGCAATCAGCCCCAGCATTTT

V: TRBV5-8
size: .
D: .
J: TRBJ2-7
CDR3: CASSLSGRVSYEQYF
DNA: TGTGCCAGCAGCTTATCGGGCAGGGTCTCCTACGAGCAGTACTTC

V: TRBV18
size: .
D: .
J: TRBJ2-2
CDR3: CASSPGHDTGELFF
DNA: TGTGCCAGCTCACCGGGACACGACACCGGGGAGCTGTTTTTT

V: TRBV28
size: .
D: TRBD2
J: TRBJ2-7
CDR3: CASSSPWTSGSYEQYF
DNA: TGTGCCAGCAGTTCCCCCTGGACTAGCGGGAGTTACGAGCAGTACTTC

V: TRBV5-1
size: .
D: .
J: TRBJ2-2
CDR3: CASSLGGRERLDTGELFF
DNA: TGCGCCAGCAGCTTGGGGGGCAGGGAACGTTTGGACACCGGGGAGCTGTTTTTT

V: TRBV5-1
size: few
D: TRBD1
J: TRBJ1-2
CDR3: CASSNQGARGYTF
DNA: TGCGCCAGCAGCAACCAGGGGGCGCGTGGCTACACCTTC

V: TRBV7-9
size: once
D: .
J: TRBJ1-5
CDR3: CASSSRGGTDKDQPQHF
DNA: TGTGCCAGCAGCTCCCGGGGCGGGACGGACAAGGATCAGCCCCAGCATTTT

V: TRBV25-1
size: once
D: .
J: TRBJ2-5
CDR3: CASSDPQGRQETQYF
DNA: TGTGCCAGCAGTGACCCCCAGGGGCGTCAAGAGACCCAGTACTTC

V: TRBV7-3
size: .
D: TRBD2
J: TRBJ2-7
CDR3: CASSLWEGHVRWDTEQYF
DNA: TGTGCCAGCAGCTTATGGGAGGGGCATGTCAGATGGGATACTGAGCAGTACTTC

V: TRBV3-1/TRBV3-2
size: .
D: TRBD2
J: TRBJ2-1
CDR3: CASSFSGSSYNEQFF
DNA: TGTGCCAGCAGCTTTAGCGGGAGCTCCTACAATGAGCAGTTCTTC

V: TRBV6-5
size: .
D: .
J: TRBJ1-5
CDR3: CASRTRAGTQPQHF
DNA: TGTGCCAGCAGAACGCGTGCGGGGACTCAGCCCCAGCATTTT

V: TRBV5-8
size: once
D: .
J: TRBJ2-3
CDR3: CASSSGGEDTQYF
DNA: TGTGCCAGCAGCTCCGGAGGGGAGGATACGCAGTATTTT

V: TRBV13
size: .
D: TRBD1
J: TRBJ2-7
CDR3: CASSLGGTGDYEQYF
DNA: TGTGCCAGCAGCTTAGGCGGGACAGGGGACTACGAGCAGTACTTC

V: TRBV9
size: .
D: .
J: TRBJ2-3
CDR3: CASSIAGTDTQYF
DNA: TGTGCCAGCAGTATCGCGGGGACAGATACGCAGTATTTT

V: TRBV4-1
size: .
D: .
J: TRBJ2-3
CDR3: CASSQGLASTDTQYF
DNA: TGCGCCAGCAGCCAAGGGCTAGCTAGCACAGATACGCAGTATTTT

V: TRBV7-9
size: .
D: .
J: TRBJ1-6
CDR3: CASSLGDRHNSPLHF
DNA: TGTGCCAGCAGCTTAGGAGACAGACATAATTCACCCCTCCACTTT

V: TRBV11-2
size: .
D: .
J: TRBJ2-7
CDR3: CASSHTGSEQYF
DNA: TGTGCCAGCAGCCACACAGGGTCCGAGCAGTACTTC

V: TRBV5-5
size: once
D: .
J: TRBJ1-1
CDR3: CASSLVRGGYTEAFF
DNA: TGTGCCAGCAGCTTGGTTCGCGGCGGATACACTGAAGCTTTCTTT

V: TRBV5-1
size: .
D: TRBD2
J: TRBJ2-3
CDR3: CASSLGAGDTDTQYF
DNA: TGCGCCAGCAGCTTGGGGGCGGGGGATACAGATACGCAGTATTTT

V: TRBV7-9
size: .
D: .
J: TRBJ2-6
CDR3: CASSLTGGAGANVLTF
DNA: TGTGCCAGCAGTCTTACCGGGGGAGCTGGGGCCAACGTCCTGACTTTC

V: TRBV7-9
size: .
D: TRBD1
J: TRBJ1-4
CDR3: CASSQGQGAGNEKLFF
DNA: TGTGCCAGCAGCCAGGGACAGGGGGCTGGAAATGAAAAACTGTTTTTT

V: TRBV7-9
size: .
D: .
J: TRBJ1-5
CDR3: CASSLAVGQLNQPQHF
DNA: TGTGCCAGCAGCTTAGCGGTCGGACAGTTGAATCAGCCCCAGCATTTT

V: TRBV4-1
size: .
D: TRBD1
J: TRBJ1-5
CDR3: CASSQLRSGQGNKGNQPQHF
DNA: TGCGCCAGCAGCCAACTCCGGTCGGGACAGGGTAATAAGGGCAATCAGCCCCAGCATTTT

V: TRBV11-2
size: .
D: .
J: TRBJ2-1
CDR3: CASSLGSFRNEQFF
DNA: TGTGCCAGCAGCTTAGGATCGTTCCGGAATGAGCAGTTCTTC

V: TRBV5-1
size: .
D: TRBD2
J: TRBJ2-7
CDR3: CASSLIGLVSGEQYF
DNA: TGCGCCAGCAGCCTGATCGGACTAGTTTCGGGCGAGCAGTACTTC

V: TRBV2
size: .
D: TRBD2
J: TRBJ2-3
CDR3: CASSEGAGGLRTQYF
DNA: TGTGCCAGCAGTGAAGGAGCGGGGGGGCTGCGGACGCAGTATTTT

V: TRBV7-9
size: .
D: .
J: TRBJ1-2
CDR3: CASSFVEGANTF
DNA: TGTGCCAGCAGCTTCGTGGAAGGGGCGAACACCTTC